This TCR beta chain was documented in a study of response to subunit inactivated influenza vaccine. A few counts support this clonotype. TCRdb re-derived calls from the RT-PCR reads in MiXCR, one entry per CDR3 protein. The sample holds hundreds of thousands of distinct CDR3 sequences, approximately 14% seen once. Looked up from germline, CDR1 is GTSNPN and CDR2 is SVGIG (reference sequence). V lost 1 base to trimming and J lost 4 bases, with 5 bases between them. CDR3 length equals 11 residues. The rearrangement links TRBV30 to TRBJ2-7, with D unresolved. The material sequenced was PBMCs from blood, taken 11 to 12 days after vaccination. The receptor was derived from a man aged 50-60 years who received an inactivated influenza vaccine. The CDR3 region is CAWSDPYEQYF. In DNA, the CDR3 is TGTGCCTGGAGTGACCCTTACGAGCAGTACTTC.